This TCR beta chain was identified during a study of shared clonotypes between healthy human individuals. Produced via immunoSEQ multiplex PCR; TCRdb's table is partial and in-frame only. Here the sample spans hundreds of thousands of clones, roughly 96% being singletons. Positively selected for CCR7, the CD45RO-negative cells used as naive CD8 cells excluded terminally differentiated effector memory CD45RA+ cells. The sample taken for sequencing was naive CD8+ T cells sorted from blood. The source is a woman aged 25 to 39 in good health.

The CDR3 DNA reads as TGTGCCAGCAGCACCCCAGGGGGCTATGGCTACACCTTC. The encoded protein is CASSTPGGYGYTF. V and J are TRBV7-9 and TRBJ1-2; TRBD1 matches 7 bases. This CDR3 region has 13 residues. The junction had 4 bases not matched to a gene; V was cut back by 5 bases and J by 4 bases. Germline lookup yields CDR1 SEHNR and CDR2 FQNEAQ (reference sequence).